This paragraph covers one T cell receptor (beta chain) sequence. Antigen specificity is unknown. The data belong to a study of cytomegalovirus exposure and HLA in healthy donors. The wider study: The early release's HLA-typed donors yielded 78 million or so unique TCRs. Findings and caveats of the study: In a later analysis, donors in an Asian-associated ancestry cluster reportedly had fewer N-insertions in productive TCRs than the cohort mean. Association of approximately 18,000 TCR beta sequences with HLA alleles was found at 0.05 false discovery rate in a later analysis.

The PCR ran on 60 Vbeta and 13 Jbeta primers. Generated by immunoSEQ multiplex PCR, the TCRdb table keeps only in-frame clones and is missing some. The sample contains 200,000 or so clones, approximately 84% of which appear only once. Germline loops: CDR1 LNHDA, CDR2 SQIVND (reference sequence). The CDR3 consists of 13 residues. The V end lost 0 bases, the J end lost 12 bases, and 9 bases lay between the germline ends. The chain joins TRBV19 to TRBJ1-6, with D unclear. This TCR was recovered from a woman in her twenties or thirties in good health and CMV-seropositive. The sample was PBMCs. The CDR3 loop is CASSIDTEQPLHF. CDR3 nucleotide sequence: TGTGCCAGTAGTATAGACACAGAGCAACCCCTCCACTTT. The variable domain in full, completed from reference TRBV19 and TRBJ1-6, reads DGGITQSPKYLFRKEGQNVTLSCEQNLNHDAMYWYRQDPGQGLRLIYYSQIVNDFQKGDIAEGYSVSREKKESFPLTVTSAQKNPTAFYLCASSIDTEQPLHFGNGTRLTVT.